The 13 T cell receptor beta chains below come from one sample, sequenced in a study of T cell responses to AZD1222 COVID-19 vaccine. TCRdb's copy holds only in-frame clones and misses some; the assay was immunoSEQ multiplex PCR. The data contain approximately 150,000 clones, approximately 94% of them seen just once; the ten biggest clones take up less than 3%. The source material was peripheral blood, sampled on day 0 of AZD1222 vaccination. These receptors all come from an adult in good health.

The chain joins TRBV6-1 to TRBJ2-7; possibly TRBD1 or TRBD2 for D (5 bases each). The CDR3 loop spans 14 amino acids. Germline loops: CDR1 MNHNS, CDR2 SASEGT. Trimming pared 3 bases from V and 3 bases from J, leaving 12 bases between. The CDR3 sequence is CASSEISGSYEQYF. The CDR3 coding sequence is TGTGCCAGCAGTGAGATCTCAGGGAGCTACGAGCAGTACTTC.

This sequence joins TRBV12-3 or TRBV12-4 and TRBJ1-2; D not certain. This CDR3 has 13 residues. V dropped 5 bases and J dropped 0 bases, with 7 bases sitting between them. CDR3 in amino acids: CASSPRTNYGYTF. CDR3 nucleotides: TGTGCCAGCAGTCCCCGGACTAACTATGGCTACACCTTC.

J is TRBJ1-5 and V is TRBV19; no firm D call. Looked up from germline, CDR1 is LNHDA and CDR2 is SQIVND (reference sequence). V shed 3 bases and J shed 7 bases, with 10 bases lying between them. The CDR3 covers 13 residues. CDR3 sequence: CASSISASQPQHF. In DNA, the CDR3 is TGTGCCAGTAGTATTAGTGCCTCCCAGCCCCAGCATTTT. Together with reference TRBV19 and TRBJ1-5, the CDR3 gives the full variable domain: DGGITQSPKYLFRKEGQNVTLSCEQNLNHDAMYWYRQDPGQGLRLIYYSQIVNDFQKGDIAEGYSVSREKKESFPLTVTSAQKNPTAFYLCASSISASQPQHFGDGTRLSIL.

This clone appeared a single time. The chain combines TRBV2 with TRBJ2-7, with TRBD2 matching 13 bases. The germline V gene has CDR1 SNHLY and CDR2 FYNNEI. The CDR3 spans 14 residues. V shed 6 bases and J 4 bases; nucleotides not matched to a gene: 3. CDR3 DNA: TGTGCCAGCAGGAGGACTAGCGGGAGTTACGAGCAGTACTTC. It specifies CASRRTSGSYEQYF.

This clone was counted a single time. V is TRBV5-1 and J is TRBJ2-7; the match to TRBD2 covers 13 bases. Germline lookup yields CDR1 SGHRS and CDR2 YFSETQ. Unmatched junction bases numbered 6, after V lost 2 bases and J lost 7 bases. The CDR3 is 15 amino acids. The CDR3 reads CASSFGTSGTGEQYF. The DNA of the CDR3 is TGCGCCAGCAGCTTCGGGACTAGCGGGACGGGGGAGCAGTACTTC.

This chain uses TRBV7-6 with TRBJ2-1; D is tentatively TRBD1 or TRBD2 (5 bases each). Germline values: CDR1 SGHVS, CDR2 FNYEAQ. The V gene lost 4 bases and the J gene lost 0 bases, with 19 bases spanning the gap. The CDR3 has 18 amino acids. DNA for the CDR3: TGTGCCAGCAGCTATGGTGAGGGGCAGTTTAGCTCCTACAATGAGCAGTTCTTC. It translates to CASSYGEGQFSSYNEQFF.

V and J are TRBV7-9 and TRBJ2-5; possibly TRBD1 for D (5 bases). Germline CDR1 and CDR2: SEHNR and FQNEAQ (reference sequence). CDR3 length equals 15 residues. Trimming took 2 bases from V and 5 from J, leaving 15 bases between them. The CDR3 loop reads CASSLLPGSTETQYF. Written as DNA, the CDR3 is TGTGCCAGCAGCTTATTACCAGGGTCTACGGAGACCCAGTACTTC.

The rearrangement links TRBV6-1 to TRBJ2-2; D unresolved. The germline gives CDR1 MNHNS, CDR2 SASEGT. Trimming shortened V by 0 bases and J by 8 bases, and 13 bases separated the two germline ends. The CDR3 sequence is 15 residues long. The CDR3 loop is CASSEALAAWGELFF. The DNA of the CDR3 is TGTGCCAGCAGTGAAGCTCTGGCAGCTTGGGGGGAGCTGTTTTTT.

The chain recombines TRBV6-4 with TRBJ2-1; the match to TRBD2 covers 14 bases. Germline V gene data show CDR1 as MRHNA and CDR2 as SNTAGT. The CDR3 is made up of 19 amino acids. The V and J ends lost 0 bases and 4 bases, in that order; junction bases with no gene match: 8. This chain's CDR3 is CASSDSTGTSGRRYNEQFF. CDR3 bases: TGTGCCAGCAGTGACTCAACCGGGACTAGCGGGAGAAGGTACAATGAGCAGTTCTTC.

The rearrangement uses TRBV12-3 or TRBV12-4 and TRBJ2-5; D is uncertain. The V and J ends lost 2 bases and 3 bases respectively, with 4 bases between them. The CDR3 loop spans 12 amino acids. The CDR3 DNA follows: TGTGCCAGCAGTTTAATAGAAGAGACCCAGTACTTC. Translating it yields CASSLIEETQYF.

The chain uses TRBV5-1 and TRBJ2-3; 13 bases are a match to TRBD2. The V segment lost 5 bases and the J segment 3 bases; nucleotides outside the gene matches: 6. There are 16 residues in the CDR3. In germline, CDR1 is SGHRS, CDR2 YFSETQ. The CDR3 sequence is CASSSGLAGATDTQYF. Written as DNA, the CDR3 is TGCGCCAGCAGTTCCGGACTAGCGGGAGCAACAGATACGCAGTATTTT.

V is TRBV10-3 and J is TRBJ2-7; D perhaps matches TRBD1 (6 bases). Germline CDR1 reads ENHRY; CDR2 reads SYGVKD. CDR3 length: 13 residues. V was clipped by 10 bases and J by 5 bases, with 18 bases between them. CDR3 amino acids: CATGSGTSDEQYF. CDR3 nucleotides: TGTGCCACTGGGTCCGGGACATCGGACGAGCAGTACTTC.

The chain uses TRBV28 and TRBJ1-3; D unclear. Germline lookup yields CDR1 MDHEN and CDR2 SYDVKM. Trimming left V 4 bases short and J 0 bases short, with 13 bases between. This CDR3 is built from 16 residues. For the CDR3, the DNA is TGTGCCAGCAGTTCCCCCGCAGGCCGCTCTGGAAACACCATATATTTT. It encodes CASSSPAGRSGNTIYF.